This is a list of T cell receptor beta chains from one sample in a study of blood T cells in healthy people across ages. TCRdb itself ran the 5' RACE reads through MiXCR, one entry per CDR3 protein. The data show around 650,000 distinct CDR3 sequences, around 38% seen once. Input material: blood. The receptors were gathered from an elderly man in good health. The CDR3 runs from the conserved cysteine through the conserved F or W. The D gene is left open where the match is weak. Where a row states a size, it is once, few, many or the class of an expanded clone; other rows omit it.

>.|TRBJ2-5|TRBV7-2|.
TGTGCCAGCAGCTTAAGGAGGGGGGCCCAAGAGACCCAGTACTTC
CASSLRRGAQETQYF
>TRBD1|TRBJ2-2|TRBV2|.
TGTGCCAGCAGGCCCAACAGGGGAACCGGGGAGCTGTTTTTT
CASRPNRGTGELFF
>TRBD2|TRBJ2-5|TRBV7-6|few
TGTGCCAGCAGCCCCCGACTAGCGGGTGGCGGGGCCCAGTACTTC
CASSPRLAGGGAQYF
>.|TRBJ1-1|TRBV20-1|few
TGCAGTGCTGGCAGGGCCCAGGGCACTGAAGCTTTCTTT
CSAGRAQGTEAFF
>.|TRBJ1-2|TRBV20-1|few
TGCAGTGCTAGAGATTTCGGGGGTTCCAACTATGGCTACACCTTC
CSARDFGGSNYGYTF
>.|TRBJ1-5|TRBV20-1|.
TGCAGTGCTAGAGGGACGGAGGGATTCAATCAGCCCCAGCATTTT
CSARGTEGFNQPQHF
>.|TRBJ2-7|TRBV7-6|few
TGTGCCAGCAGCTTAGTAGGGGCCAGCGAGCAGTACTTC
CASSLVGASEQYF
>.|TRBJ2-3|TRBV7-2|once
TGTGCCAGCAGCGCCATACCATGGACAGAGACGCAGTATTTT
CASSAIPWTETQYF
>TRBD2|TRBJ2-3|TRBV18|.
TGTGCCGGCTCCCCTAGCGGGGGGGCAACAGATACGCAGTATTTT
CAGSPSGGATDTQYF
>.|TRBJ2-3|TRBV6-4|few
TGTGCCAGCAGTGATAGCAGGGCGCAGTATTTT
CASSDSRAQYF
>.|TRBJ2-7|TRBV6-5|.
TGTGCCAGCAGTTACGGTCGACAGGTCTACGAGCAGTACTTC
CASSYGRQVYEQYF
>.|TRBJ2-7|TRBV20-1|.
TGCAGTGCCGAAGGACGGTACAATGAGCAGTACTTC
CSAEGRYNEQYF
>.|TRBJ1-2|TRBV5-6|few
TGTGCCAGCAGCTTGGCTTCACCGGGAGGCTACACCTTC
CASSLASPGGYTF
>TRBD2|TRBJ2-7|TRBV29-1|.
TGCAGCGTTTCTAGCGGGATAGATGAGCAGTACTTC
CSVSSGIDEQYF
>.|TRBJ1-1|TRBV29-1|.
TGCGGCGTTGGGTCTGGGGCGGAGAACACTGAAGCTTTCTTT
CGVGSGAENTEAFF
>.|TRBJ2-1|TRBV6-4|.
TGTGCCAGCAGCCGTGAATCCAAACACGAGCAGTTCTTC
CASSRESKHEQFF
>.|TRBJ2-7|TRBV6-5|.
TGTGCCAGCCAGGGACTCTTCTCCACGAGCTCCTACGAGCAGTACTTC
CASQGLFSTSSYEQYF
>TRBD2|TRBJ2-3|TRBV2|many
TGTGCCAGCAGTGCGTCCGGGACTAGCGGGGCCGGGAGCACAGATACGCAGTATTTT
CASSASGTSGAGSTDTQYF
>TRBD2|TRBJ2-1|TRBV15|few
TGTGCCACCAGCCCCCGGGGGGGGCCTAAGAATGAGCAGTTCTTC
CATSPRGGPKNEQFF
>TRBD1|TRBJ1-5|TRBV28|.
TGTGCCAGCCTTGAGACAGGGGCGCACCAGCCCCAGCATTTT
CASLETGAHQPQHF
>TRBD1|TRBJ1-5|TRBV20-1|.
TGCAGTGCAGGACAGGGTGGGTCGTTGGATCAGCCCCAGCATTTT
CSAGQGGSLDQPQHF
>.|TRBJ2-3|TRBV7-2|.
TGTGCCAGCAGCTTAGAGCACGACACAGATACGCAGTATTTT
CASSLEHDTDTQYF
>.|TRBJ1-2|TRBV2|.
TGTGCCAGCACTAGGGAGCGTGTACCCTATGGCTACACCTTC
CASTRERVPYGYTF
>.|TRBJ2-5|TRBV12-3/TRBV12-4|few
TGTGCCAGCAGTCTCCGGACAGAAGCAAGGACCCAGTACTTC
CASSLRTEARTQYF
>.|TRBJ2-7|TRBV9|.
TGTGCCAGCAGCGGACGAGAGAGGGATGAGCAGTACTTC
CASSGRERDEQYF
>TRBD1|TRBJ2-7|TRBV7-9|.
TGTGCCAGCAGCATTCGACAGGGTTCCCTCTACGAGCAGTACTTC
CASSIRQGSLYEQYF
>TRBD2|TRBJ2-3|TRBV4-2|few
TGTGCCAGCAGCCAAGGCAGCCGGGGCGGGAGAGGTACAGATACGCAGTATTTT
CASSQGSRGGRGTDTQYF
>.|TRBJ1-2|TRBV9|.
TGTGCCAGCAGCGTAACACAGGACTATGGCTACACCTTC
CASSVTQDYGYTF